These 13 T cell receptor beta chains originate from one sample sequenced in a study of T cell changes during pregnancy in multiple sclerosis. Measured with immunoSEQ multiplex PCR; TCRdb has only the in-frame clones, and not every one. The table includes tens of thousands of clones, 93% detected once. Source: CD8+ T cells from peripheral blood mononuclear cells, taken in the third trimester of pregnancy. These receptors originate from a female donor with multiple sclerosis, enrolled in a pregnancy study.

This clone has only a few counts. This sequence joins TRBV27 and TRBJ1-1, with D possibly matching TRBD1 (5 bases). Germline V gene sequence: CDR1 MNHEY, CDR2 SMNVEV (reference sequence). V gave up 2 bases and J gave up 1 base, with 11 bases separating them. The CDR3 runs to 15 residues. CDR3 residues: CASSLRGTGNTEAFF. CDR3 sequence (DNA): TGTGCCAGCAGTTTACGGGGGACGGGGAACACTGAAGCTTTCTTT.

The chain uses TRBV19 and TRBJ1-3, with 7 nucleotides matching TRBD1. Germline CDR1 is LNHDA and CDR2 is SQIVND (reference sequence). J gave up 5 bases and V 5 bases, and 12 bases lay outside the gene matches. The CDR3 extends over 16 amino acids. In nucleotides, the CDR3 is TGTGCCAGTAGTCGGAGACAGGGAACGGATAGAAACACCATATATTTT. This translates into CASSRRQGTDRNTIYF.

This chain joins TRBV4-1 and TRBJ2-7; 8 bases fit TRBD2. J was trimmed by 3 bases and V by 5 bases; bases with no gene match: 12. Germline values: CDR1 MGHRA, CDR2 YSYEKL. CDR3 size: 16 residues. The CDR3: CASSSLRGGVGYEQYF. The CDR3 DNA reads TGCGCCAGCAGCAGCTTACGGGGGGGAGTAGGCTACGAGCAGTACTTC.

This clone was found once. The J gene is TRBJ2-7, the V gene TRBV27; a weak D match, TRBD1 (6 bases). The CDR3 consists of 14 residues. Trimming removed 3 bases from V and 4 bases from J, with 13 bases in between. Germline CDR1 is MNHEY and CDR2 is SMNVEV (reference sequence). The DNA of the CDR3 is TGTGCCAGCAGTTTGGGCAGGGGTGGTTACGAGCAGTACTTC. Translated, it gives CASSLGRGGYEQYF.

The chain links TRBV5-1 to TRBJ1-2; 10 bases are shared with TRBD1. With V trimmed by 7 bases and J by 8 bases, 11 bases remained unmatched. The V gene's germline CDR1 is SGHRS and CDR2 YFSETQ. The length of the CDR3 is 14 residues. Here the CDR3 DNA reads TGCGCCAGCCAGCTAACCGGGACAGGGGAAGGCTACACCTTC. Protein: CASQLTGTGEGYTF.

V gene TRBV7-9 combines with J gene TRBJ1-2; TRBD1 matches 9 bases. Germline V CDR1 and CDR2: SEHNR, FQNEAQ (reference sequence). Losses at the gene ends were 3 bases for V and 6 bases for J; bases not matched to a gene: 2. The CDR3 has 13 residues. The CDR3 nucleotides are TGTGCCAGCAGCTTTCGGGACAGGGATGGCTACACCTTC. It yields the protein CASSFRDRDGYTF. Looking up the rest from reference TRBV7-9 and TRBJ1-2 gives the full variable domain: DTGVSQNPRHKITKRGQNVTFRCDPISEHNRLYWYRQTLGQGPEFLTYFQNEAQLEKSRLLSDRFSAERPKGSFSTLEIQRTEQGDSAMYLCASSFRDRDGYTFGSGTRLTVV.

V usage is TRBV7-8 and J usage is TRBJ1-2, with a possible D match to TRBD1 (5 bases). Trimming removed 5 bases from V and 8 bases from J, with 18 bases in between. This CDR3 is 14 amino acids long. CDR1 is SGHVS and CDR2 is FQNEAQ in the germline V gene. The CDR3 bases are TGTGCCAGCAGCCCCAGTGGGGGGGGTTACGGCTACACCTTC. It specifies CASSPSGGGYGYTF.

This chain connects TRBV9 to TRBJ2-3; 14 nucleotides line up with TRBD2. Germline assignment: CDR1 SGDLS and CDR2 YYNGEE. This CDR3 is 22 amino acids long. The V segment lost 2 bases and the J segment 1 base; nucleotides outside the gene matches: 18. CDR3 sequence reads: CASSVHWLPGLAGESGTDTQYF. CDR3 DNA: TGTGCCAGCAGCGTCCATTGGCTGCCGGGACTAGCGGGAGAATCCGGCACAGATACGCAGTATTTT.

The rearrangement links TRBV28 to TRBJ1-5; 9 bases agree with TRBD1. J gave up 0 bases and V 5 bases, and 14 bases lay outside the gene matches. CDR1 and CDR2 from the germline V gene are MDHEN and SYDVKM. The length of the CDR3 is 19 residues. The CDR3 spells CASSLGQGWMLYSNQPQHF. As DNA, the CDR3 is TGTGCCAGCAGTCTCGGACAGGGGTGGATGCTTTATAGCAATCAGCCCCAGCATTTT.

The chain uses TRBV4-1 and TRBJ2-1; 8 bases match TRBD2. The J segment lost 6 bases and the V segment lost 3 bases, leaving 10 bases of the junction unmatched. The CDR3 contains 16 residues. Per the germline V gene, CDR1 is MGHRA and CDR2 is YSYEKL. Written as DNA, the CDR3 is TGCGCCAGCAGCCAGCGCCTAGCGGGTCTTCTCAATGAGCAGTTCTTC. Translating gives CASSQRLAGLLNEQFF.

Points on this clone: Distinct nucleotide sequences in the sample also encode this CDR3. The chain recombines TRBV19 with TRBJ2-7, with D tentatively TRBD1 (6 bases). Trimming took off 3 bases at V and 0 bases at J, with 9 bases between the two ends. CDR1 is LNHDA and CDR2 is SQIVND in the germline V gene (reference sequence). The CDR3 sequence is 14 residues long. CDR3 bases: TGTGCCAGTAGTATCACAGGGAGCTCCTACGAGCAGTACTTC. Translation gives CASSITGSSYEQYF. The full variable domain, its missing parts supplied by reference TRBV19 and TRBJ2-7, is DGGITQSPKYLFRKEGQNVTLSCEQNLNHDAMYWYRQDPGQGLRLIYYSQIVNDFQKGDIAEGYSVSREKKESFPLTVTSAQKNPTAFYLCASSITGSSYEQYFGPGTRLTVT.

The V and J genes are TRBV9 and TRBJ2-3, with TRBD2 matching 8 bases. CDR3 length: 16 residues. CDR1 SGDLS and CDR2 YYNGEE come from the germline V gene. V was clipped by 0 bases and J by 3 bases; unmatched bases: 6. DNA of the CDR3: TGTGCCAGCAGCGTAGAGGGCGGGAGGTGGACAGATACGCAGTATTTT. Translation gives CASSVEGGRWTDTQYF.

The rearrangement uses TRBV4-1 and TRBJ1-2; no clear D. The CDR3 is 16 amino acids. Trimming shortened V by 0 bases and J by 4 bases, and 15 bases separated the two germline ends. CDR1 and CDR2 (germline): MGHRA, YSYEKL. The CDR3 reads CASSQDVGSGFYGYTF. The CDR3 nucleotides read TGCGCCAGCAGCCAAGATGTCGGGAGTGGCTTCTATGGCTACACCTTC.